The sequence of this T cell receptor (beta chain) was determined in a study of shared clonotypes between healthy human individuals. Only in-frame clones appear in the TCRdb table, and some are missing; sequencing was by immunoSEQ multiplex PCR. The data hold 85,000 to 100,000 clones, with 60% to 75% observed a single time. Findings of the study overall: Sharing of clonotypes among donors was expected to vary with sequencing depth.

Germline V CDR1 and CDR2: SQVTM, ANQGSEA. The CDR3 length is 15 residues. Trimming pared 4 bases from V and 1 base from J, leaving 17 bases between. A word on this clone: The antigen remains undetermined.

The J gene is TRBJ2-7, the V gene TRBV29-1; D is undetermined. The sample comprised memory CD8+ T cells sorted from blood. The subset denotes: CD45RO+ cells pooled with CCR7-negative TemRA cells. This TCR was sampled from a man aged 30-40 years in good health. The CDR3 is CSVVPLGVASYEQYF. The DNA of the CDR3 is TGCAGCGTTGTGCCCCTAGGAGTCGCGTCCTACGAGCAGTACTTC.